This entry lists 2 T cell receptor beta chains sequenced from one sample in a study of response to subunit inactivated influenza vaccine. From the RT-PCR reads, TCRdb called clonotypes with MiXCR, one entry per CDR3 protein. The sample includes about 570,000 distinct CDR3 sequences, over 9% of them seen just once. These data also featured in a second study, about T cells expressing NK-cell markers. That source notes: The cDNA for TCR beta came from 5'RACE template switching with UMIs.

The sequenced sample was PBMCs from blood, obtained on the day of vaccination. The receptors shown here come from a man in his forties or fifties who received an inactivated influenza vaccine.

This clonotype was observed many times. The chain couples TRBV5-5 to TRBJ2-3; maybe TRBD2 (5 bases). Per germline, CDR1 SGHKS and CDR2 YYEKEE (reference sequence). V shed 0 bases and J shed 12 bases, with 11 bases lying between them. This CDR3 has 12 residues. The CDR3 coding sequence is TGTGCCAGCAGCTTGGGCGGGCCGACACAGTATTTT. It yields the protein CASSLGGPTQYF. The full variable domain, with the rest looked up from reference TRBV5-5 and TRBJ2-3, is DAGVTQSPTHLIKTRGQQVTLRCSPISGHKSVSWYQQVLGQGPQFIFQYYEKEERGRGNFPDRFSARQFPNYSSELNVNALLLGDSALYLCASSLGGPTQYFGPGTRLTVL.

This chain connects TRBV4-3 to TRBJ2-7, with D unclear. V was shortened by 4 bases and J by 3 bases, with 13 bases between the two germline ends. The CDR3 has 14 residues. The germline V gene has CDR1 LGHNA and CDR2 YSLEER. This CDR3 reads CASSRNRPNYEQYF. CDR3 bases: TGCGCCAGCAGCCGGAACCGGCCCAACTACGAGCAGTACTTC.